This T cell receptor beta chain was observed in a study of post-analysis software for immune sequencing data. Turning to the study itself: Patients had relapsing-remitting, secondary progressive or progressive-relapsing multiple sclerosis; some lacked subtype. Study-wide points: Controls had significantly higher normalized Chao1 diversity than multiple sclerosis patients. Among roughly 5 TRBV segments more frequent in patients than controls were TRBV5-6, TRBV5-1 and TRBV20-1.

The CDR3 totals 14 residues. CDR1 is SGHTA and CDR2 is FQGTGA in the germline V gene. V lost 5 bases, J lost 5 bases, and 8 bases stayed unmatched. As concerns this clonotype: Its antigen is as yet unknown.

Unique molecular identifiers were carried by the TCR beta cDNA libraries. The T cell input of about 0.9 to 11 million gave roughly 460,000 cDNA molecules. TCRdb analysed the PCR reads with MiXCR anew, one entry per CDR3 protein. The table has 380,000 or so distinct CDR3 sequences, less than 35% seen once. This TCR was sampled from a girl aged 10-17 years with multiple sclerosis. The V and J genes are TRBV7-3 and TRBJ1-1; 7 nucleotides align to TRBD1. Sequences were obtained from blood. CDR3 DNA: TGTGCCAGCAGCCCAAGGGGGCTGATGACTGAAGCTTTCTTT. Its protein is CASSPRGLMTEAFF.